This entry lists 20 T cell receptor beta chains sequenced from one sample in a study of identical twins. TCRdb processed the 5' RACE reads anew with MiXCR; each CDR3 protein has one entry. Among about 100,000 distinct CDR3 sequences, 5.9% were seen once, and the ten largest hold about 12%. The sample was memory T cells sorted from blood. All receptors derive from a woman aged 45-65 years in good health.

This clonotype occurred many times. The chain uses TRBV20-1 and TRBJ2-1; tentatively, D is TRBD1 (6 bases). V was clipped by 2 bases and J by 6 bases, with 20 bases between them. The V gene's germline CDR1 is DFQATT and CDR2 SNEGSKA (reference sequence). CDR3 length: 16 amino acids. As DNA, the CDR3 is TGCAGTGCTAGATCAATTCGAGGGGGAGAGGTCAATGAGCAGTTCTTC. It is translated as CSARSIRGGEVNEQFF.

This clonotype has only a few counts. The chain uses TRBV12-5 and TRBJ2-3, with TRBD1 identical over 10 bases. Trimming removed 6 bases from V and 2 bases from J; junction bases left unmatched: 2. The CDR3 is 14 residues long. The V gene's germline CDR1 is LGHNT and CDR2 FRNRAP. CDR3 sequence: CASGDRGVTDTQYF. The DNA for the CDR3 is TGTGCTAGTGGGGACAGGGGGGTCACAGATACGCAGTATTTT.

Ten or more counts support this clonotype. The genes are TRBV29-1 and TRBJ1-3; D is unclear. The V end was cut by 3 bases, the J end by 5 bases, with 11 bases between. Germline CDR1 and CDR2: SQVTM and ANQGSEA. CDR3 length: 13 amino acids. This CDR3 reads CSVEGGGRNTIYF. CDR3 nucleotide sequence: TGCAGCGTTGAGGGCGGCGGGCGAAACACCATATATTTT.

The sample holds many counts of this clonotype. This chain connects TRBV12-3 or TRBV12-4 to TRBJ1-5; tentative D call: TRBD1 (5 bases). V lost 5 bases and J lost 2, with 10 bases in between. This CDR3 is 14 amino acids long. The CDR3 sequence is CASSKTGGNQPQHF. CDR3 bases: TGTGCCAGCAGTAAAACAGGTGGCAATCAGCCCCAGCATTTT.

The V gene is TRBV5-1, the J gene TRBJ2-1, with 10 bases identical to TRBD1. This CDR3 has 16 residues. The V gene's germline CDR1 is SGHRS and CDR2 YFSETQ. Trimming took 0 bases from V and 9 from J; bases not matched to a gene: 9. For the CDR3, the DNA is TGCGCCAGCAGCTTGGGTTTGGGACAGGGGATGGGTGAGCAGTTCTTC. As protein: CASSLGLGQGMGEQFF.

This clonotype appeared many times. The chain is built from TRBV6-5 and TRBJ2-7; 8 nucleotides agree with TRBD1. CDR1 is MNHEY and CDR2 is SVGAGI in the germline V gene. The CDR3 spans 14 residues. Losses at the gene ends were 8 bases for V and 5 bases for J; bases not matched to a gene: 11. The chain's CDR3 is CASRGQGGFNEQYF. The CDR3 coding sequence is TGTGCCAGCCGCGGACAGGGCGGTTTTAACGAGCAGTACTTC.

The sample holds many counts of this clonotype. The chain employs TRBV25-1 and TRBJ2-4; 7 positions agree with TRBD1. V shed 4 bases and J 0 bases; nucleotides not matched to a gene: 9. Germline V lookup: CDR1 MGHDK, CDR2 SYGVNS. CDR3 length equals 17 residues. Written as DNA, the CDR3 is TGTGCCAGCAGTGGGACAGGAACCTCGACAGCCAAAAACATTCAGTACTTC. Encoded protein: CASSGTGTSTAKNIQYF. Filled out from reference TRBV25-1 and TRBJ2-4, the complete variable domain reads EADIYQTPRYLVIGTGKKITLECSQTMGHDKMYWYQQDPGMELHLIHYSYGVNSTEKGDLSSESTVSRIRTEHFPLTLESARPSHTSQYLCASSGTGTSTAKNIQYFGAGTRLSVL.

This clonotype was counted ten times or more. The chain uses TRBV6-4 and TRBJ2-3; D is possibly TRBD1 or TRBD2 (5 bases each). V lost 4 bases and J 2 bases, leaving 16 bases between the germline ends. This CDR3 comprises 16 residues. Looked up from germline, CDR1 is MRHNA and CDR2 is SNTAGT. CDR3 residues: CASSVGSEGDTDTQYF. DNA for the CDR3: TGTGCCAGCAGTGTGGGGAGCGAAGGGGACACAGATACGCAGTATTTT.

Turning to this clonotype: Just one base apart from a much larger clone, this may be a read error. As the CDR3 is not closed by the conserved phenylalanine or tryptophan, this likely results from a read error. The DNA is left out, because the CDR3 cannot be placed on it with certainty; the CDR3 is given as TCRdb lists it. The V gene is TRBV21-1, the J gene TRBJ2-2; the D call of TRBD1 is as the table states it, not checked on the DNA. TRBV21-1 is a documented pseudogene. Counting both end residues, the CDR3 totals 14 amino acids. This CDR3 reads CASILGGSTGELFY.

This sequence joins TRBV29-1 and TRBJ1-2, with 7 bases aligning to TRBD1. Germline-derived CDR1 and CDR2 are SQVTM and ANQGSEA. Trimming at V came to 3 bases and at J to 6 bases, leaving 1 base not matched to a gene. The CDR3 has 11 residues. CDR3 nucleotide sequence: TGCAGCGTTGACGACAGGGATGGCTACACCTTC. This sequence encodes CSVDDRDGYTF. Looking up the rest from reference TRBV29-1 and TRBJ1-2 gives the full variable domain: SAVISQKPSRDICQRGTSLTIQCQVDSQVTMMFWYRQQPGQSLTLIATANQGSEATYESGFVIDKFPISRPNLTFSTLTVSNMSPEDSSIYLCSVDDRDGYTFGSGTRLTVV.

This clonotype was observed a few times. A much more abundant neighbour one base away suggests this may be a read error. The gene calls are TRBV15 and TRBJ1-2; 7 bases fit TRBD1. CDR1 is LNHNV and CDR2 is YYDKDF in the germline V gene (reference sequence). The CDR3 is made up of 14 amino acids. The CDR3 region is CATSSMTGSDGYPF. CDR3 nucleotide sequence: TGTGCCACCAGCAGCATGACAGGGAGTGATGGCTACCCCTTC.

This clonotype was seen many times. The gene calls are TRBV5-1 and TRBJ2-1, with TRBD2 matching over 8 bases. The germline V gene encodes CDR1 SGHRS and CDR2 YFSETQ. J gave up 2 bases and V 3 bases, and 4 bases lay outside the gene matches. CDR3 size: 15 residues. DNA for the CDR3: TGCGCCAGCAGCTACGAGGGACTAGCCTACAATGAGCAGTTCTTC. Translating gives CASSYEGLAYNEQFF.

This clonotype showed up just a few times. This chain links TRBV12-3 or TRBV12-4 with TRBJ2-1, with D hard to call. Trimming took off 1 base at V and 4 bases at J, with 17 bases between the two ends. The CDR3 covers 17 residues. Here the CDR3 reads CASSLGGPASLYNEQFF. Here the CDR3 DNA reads TGTGCCAGCAGTTTAGGAGGCCCAGCCTCCCTTTACAATGAGCAGTTCTTC.

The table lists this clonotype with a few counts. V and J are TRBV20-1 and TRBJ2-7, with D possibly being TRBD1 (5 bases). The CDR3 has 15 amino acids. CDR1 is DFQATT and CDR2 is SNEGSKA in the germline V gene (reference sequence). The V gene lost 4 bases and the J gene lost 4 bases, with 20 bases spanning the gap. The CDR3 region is CSATYPRRTQYEQYF. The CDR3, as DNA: TGCAGTGCTACGTATCCGAGACGGACACAGTACGAGCAGTACTTC.

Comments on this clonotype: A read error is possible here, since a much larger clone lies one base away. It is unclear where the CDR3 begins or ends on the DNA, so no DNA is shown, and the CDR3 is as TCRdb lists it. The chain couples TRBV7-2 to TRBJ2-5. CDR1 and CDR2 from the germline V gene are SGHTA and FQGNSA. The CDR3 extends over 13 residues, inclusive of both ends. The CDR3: CASSFYILETQYF.

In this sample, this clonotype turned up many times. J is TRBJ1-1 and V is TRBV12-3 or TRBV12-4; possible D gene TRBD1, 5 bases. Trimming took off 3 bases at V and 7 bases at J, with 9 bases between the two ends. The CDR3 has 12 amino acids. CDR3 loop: CASSFTGLEAFF. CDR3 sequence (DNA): TGTGCCAGCAGTTTCACGGGACTTGAAGCTTTCTTT.

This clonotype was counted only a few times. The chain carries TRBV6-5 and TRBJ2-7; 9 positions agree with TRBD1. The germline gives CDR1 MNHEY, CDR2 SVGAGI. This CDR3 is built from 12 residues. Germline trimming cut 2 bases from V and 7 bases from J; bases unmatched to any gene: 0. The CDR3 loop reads CASSYGTGEQYF. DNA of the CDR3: TGTGCCAGCAGTTACGGGACAGGGGAGCAGTACTTC.

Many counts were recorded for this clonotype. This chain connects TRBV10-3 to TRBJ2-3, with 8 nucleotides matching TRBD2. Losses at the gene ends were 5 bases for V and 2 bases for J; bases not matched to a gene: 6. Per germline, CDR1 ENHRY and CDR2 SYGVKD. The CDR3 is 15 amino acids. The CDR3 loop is CAISPSTSVTDTQYF. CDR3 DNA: TGTGCCATCAGTCCCTCGACTAGCGTCACAGATACGCAGTATTTT.

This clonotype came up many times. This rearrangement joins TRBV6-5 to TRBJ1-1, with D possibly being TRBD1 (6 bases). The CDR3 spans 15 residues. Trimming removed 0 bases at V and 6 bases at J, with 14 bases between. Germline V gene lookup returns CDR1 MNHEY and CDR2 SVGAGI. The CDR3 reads CASSYSRRGGAEAFF. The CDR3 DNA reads TGTGCCAGCAGTTACTCCCGAAGAGGGGGAGCTGAAGCTTTCTTT.

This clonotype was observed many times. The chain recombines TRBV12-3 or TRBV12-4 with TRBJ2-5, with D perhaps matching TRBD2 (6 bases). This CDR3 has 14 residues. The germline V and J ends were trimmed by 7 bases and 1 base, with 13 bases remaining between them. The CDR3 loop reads CASTKGGPQETQYF. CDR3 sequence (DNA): TGTGCCAGCACCAAGGGAGGTCCCCAAGAGACCCAGTACTTC.